This T cell receptor beta chain was found in a study of T-cell reconstitution after alpha-beta-depleted transplantation in children. Germline CDR1 reads LNHDA; CDR2 reads SQIVND (reference sequence). This CDR3 is 13 amino acids long. Trimming stripped 4 bases from V and 7 bases from J, with 11 bases between. As it was prepared, the TCRbeta library received unique molecular identifiers. TCRdb reprocessed the PCR reads with MiXCR, giving one entry per CDR3 protein. The profile shows approximately 400,000 distinct CDR3 sequences, about a tenth of them singletons. The source is a human donor who donated a stem cell graft to a child with acute myeloid leukemia. This rearrangement joins TRBV19 to TRBJ2-1; D is possibly TRBD2 (6 bases). The specimen was PBMCs from the stem cell graft donor, collected from the stem cell graft. The CDR3 DNA reads as TGTGCCAGTAGTAAGGGACTTGATAATGAGCAGTTCTTC. Translation: CASSKGLDNEQFF.